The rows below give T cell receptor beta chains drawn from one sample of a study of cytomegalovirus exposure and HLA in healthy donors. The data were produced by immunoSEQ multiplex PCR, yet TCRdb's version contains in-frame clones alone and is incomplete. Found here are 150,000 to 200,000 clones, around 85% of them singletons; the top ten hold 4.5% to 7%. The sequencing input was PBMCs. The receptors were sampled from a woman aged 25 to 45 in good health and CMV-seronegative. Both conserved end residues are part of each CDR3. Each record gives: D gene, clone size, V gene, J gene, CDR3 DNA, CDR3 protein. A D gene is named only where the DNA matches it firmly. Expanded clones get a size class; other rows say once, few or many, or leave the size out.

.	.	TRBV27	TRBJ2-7	TGTGCCAGCAGTTTAGCCCCGGCCAGCTCCTACGAGCAGTACTTC	CASSLAPASSYEQYF
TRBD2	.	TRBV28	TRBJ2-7	TGTGCCAGCAGTTTAATTGCTAGCGGGACCGCCTACGAGCAGTACTTC	CASSLIASGTAYEQYF
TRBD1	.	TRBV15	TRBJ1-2	TGTGCCACCAGCACGACAGGGTATGGCTACACCTTC	CATSTTGYGYTF
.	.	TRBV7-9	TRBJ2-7	TGTGCCAGCAGCTTAAGCGCCGGTTACTCCTACGAGCAGTACTTC	CASSLSAGYSYEQYF
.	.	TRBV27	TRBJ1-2	TGTGCCAGCAGTTTTATGGTTCAGAGCACTAACTATGGCTACACCTTC	CASSFMVQSTNYGYTF
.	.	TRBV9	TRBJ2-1	TGTGCCAGCAGCCCCCAGCTGATAGCCTACAATGAGCAGTTCTTC	CASSPQLIAYNEQFF
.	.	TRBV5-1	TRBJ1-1	TGCGCCAGCAGCTTCCAGGGGAACACTGAAGCTTTCTTT	CASSFQGNTEAFF
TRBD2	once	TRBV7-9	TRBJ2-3	TGTGCCAGCAGCTCCCCTAACAGCGGGGGGTTTAGAGATACGCAGTATTTT	CASSSPNSGGFRDTQYF
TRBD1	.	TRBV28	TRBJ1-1	TGTGCCAGCAGTTGGGGACCGGGACAGGGCGGCACTGAAGCTTTCTTT	CASSWGPGQGGTEAFF
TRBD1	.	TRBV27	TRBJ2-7	TGTGCCAGCAGTATCAGGTGGGGACAGGGGCCACGGTACGAGCAGTACTTC	CASSIRWGQGPRYEQYF
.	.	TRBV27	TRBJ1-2	TGTGCCAGCCGCTCCCTAGATGGCTACACCTTC	CASRSLDGYTF
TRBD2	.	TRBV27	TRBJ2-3	TGTGCCAGCAGTTCCCCTCCCCCGGGAGGGCCACCAGATACGCAGTATTTT	CASSSPPPGGPPDTQYF
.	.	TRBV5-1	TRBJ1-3	TGCGCCAGCAGTTCCTCGGACTCTGGAAACACCATATATTTT	CASSSSDSGNTIYF
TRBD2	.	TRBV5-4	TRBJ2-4	TGTGCCAGCAGCCCGGGACTAGCGGGAGGGTGGAACATTCAGTACTTC	CASSPGLAGGWNIQYF
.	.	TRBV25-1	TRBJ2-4	TGTGCCAGCAGTGAAGGGGGGTTAGCCAAAAACATTCAGTACTTC	CASSEGGLAKNIQYF
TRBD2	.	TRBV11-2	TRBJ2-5	TGTGCCAGCAGCTTAGGCTTACTAGCGGGGGGGCCCAGGCAGGCCCAGTACTTC	CASSLGLLAGGPRQAQYF
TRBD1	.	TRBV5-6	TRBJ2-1	TGTGCCAGCAGCTTGGGGGGGACAGGCAAAAATCAGTTCTTC	CASSLGGTGKNQFF
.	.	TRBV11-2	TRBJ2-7	TGTGCCAGCAGCTTAGATGAGGGGCACAGCACCTACGAGCAGTACTTC	CASSLDEGHSTYEQYF
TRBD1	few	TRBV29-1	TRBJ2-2	TGCAGCGGTGGCCGACCGGGACAGGTCCCGAACCGGGAGCTGTTTTTT	CSGGRPGQVPNRELFF
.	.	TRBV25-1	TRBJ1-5	TGTGCCAGCAGTGAATTGGACGGACTCCCGGCGGGCAATCAGCCCCAGCATTTT	CASSELDGLPAGNQPQHF
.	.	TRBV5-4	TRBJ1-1	TGTGCCAGCAGCCCGTCGACAGGGAACACTGAAGCTTTCTTT	CASSPSTGNTEAFF
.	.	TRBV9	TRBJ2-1	TGTGCCAGCAGCGCGCAGCGGGCCGTAAACAATGAGCAGTTCTTC	CASSAQRAVNNEQFF
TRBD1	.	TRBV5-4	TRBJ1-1	TGTGCCAGCAGCATCAGGGGGACTGAAGCTTTCTTT	CASSIRGTEAFF
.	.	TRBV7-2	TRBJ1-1	TGTGCCAGCAGCTTAGTCGTGGGGGGCGGACAGGAAGCTTTCTTT	CASSLVVGGGQEAFF
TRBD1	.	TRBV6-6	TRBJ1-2	TGTGCCAGCACCGGGGACAGCCTCTATGGCTACACCTTC	CASTGDSLYGYTF
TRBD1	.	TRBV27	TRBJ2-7	TGTGCCAGCAGTTTCGGCGCAGGGGGCTACGAGCAGTACTTC	CASSFGAGGYEQYF
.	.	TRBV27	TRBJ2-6	TGTGCCAGCAGTTTACTGTCCTCTGGGGCCAACGTCCTGACTTTC	CASSLLSSGANVLTF
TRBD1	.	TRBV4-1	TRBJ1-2	TGCGCCAGCAGCCAAAAGGGGACAGGGAATGCTAACTATGGCTACACCTTC	CASSQKGTGNANYGYTF
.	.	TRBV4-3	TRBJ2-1	TGCGCCAGCAGCCTCGACGGGCCCAGGGGGCAGTTCTTC	CASSLDGPRGQFF
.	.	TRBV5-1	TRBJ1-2	TGCGCCAGCAGCTTGGTGGGCGGGAGTAACTATGGCTACACCTTC	CASSLVGGSNYGYTF
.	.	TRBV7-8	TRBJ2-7	TGTGCCAGCAGCTCCCATTTGACAGGCCCCCGAGCGGGACCCCTGGAGCAGTACTTC	CASSSHLTGPRAGPLEQYF
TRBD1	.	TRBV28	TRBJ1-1	TGTGCCAGCAGTTACCCCCGACAGGGGGCGGCTGAAGCTTTCTTT	CASSYPRQGAAEAFF
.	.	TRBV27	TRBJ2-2	TGTGCCAGCAGTTCCGGTGGGGGGCTCAGGAACACCGGGGAGCTGTTTTTT	CASSSGGGLRNTGELFF
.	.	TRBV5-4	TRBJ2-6	TGTGCCAGCAGCTTGTTGGTCTTGATAAACCCCCCCTCTGGGGCCAACGTCCTGACTTTC	CASSLLVLINPPSGANVLTF
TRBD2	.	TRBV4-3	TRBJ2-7	TGCGCCAGCAGCATACTTCCGGGGCGAGCGGGAGAAAATTACGAGCAGTACTTC	CASSILPGRAGENYEQYF
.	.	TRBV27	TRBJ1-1	TGTGCCAGTTCGAGGGGGGGGACTGAAGCTTTCTTT	CASSRGGTEAFF